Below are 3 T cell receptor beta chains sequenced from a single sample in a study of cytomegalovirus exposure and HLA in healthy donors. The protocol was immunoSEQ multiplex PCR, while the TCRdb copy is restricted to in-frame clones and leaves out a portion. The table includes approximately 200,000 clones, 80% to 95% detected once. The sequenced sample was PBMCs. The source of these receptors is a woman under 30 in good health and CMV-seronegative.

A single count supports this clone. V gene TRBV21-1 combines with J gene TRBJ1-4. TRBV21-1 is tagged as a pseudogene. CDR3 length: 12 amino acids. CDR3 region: CASTHPRRKLFF. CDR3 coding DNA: TGTGCCAGCACCCATCCCCGGCGGAAACTGTTTTTT.

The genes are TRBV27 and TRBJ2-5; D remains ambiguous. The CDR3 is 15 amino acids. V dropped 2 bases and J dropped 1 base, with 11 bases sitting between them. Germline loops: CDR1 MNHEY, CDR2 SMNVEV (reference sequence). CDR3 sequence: CASSLAASLQETQYF. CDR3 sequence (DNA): TGTGCCAGCAGTTTAGCTGCGAGTCTCCAAGAGACCCAGTACTTC.

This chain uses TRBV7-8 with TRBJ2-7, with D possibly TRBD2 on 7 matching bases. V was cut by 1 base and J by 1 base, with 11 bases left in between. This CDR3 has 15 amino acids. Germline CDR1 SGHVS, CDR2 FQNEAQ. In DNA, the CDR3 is TGTGCCAGCAGCTTAGAGGGGGGGGTATCCTACGAGCAGTACTTC. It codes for CASSLEGGVSYEQYF.